These 9 T cell receptor beta chains were sequenced from one sample in a study of T cell clones after liver transplantation. Generated by immunoSEQ multiplex PCR, the TCRdb table keeps only in-frame clones and is missing some. The data contain about 99,000 clones, around four fifths of them seen just once; the ten biggest clones take up approximately 3%. Sequenced material: CD4+ T cells from blood, taken 47 months after liver transplant. These receptors all come from a human patient who received a liver transplant. T cells may partly derive from the graft donor.

The chain is built from TRBV29-1 and TRBJ2-1; the match to TRBD2 covers 8 bases. CDR3 length: 14 residues. V gave up 5 bases and J gave up 8 bases; unmatched junction bases: 11. Germline CDR1 and CDR2: SQVTM and ANQGSEA. CDR3 region: CSVLTSREGDEQFF. CDR3 nucleotide sequence: TGCAGCGTTCTCACTAGTCGGGAGGGCGATGAGCAGTTCTTC.

V and J are TRBV7-6 and TRBJ2-2; D is uncertain. V lost 5 bases, J lost 3 bases, and 10 bases lay in between. The CDR3 totals 14 residues. Germline V gene lookup returns CDR1 SGHVS and CDR2 FNYEAQ. CDR3 protein: CASSLGPYTGELFF. DNA of the CDR3: TGTGCCAGCAGCCTCGGGCCCTACACCGGGGAGCTGTTTTTT.

The chain employs TRBV5-1 and TRBJ1-2; no definite D call. CDR1 and CDR2 (germline): SGHRS, YFSETQ. The CDR3 has 16 amino acids. V was trimmed by 4 bases and J by 8 bases, leaving 24 bases between them. CDR3 amino acids: CASSLRGDTSPSGYTF. CDR3 bases: TGCGCCAGCAGCCTACGAGGAGACACCTCCCCGTCGGGCTACACCTTC.

This clone showed up just a few times. CDR3 amino acids: CASSQGGETTEAFF. CDR3 sequence (DNA): TGTGCCAGCAGCCAAGGGGGGGAGACCACTGAAGCTTTCTTT. V and J are TRBV7-2 and TRBJ1-1; a weak D match, TRBD1 (6 bases). Germline V gives CDR1 SGHTA, CDR2 FQGNSA. The V end was cut by 5 bases, the J end by 4 bases, with 14 bases between. The CDR3 length is 14 residues. The full variable domain, in which reference TRBV7-2 and TRBJ1-1 provide the parts outside the CDR3, is GAGVSQSPSNKVTEKGKDVELRCDPISGHTALYWYRQSLGQGLEFLIYFQGNSAPDKSGLPSDRFSAERTGGSVSTLTIQRTQQEDSAVYLCASSQGGETTEAFFGQGTRLTVV.

This rearrangement joins TRBV5-1 to TRBJ2-1, with 9 positions matching TRBD2. V shed 1 base and J 4 bases; nucleotides not matched to a gene: 3. The CDR3 totals 15 residues. Germline loops: CDR1 SGHRS, CDR2 YFSETQ. CDR3 region: CASSLQGLAYNEQFF. CDR3 coding DNA: TGCGCCAGCAGCTTGCAGGGACTAGCTTACAATGAGCAGTTCTTC.

The chain couples TRBV11-2 to TRBJ1-2, with unresolved D. This CDR3 comprises 15 residues. Germline-derived CDR1 and CDR2 are SGHAT and FQNNGV. V shed 0 bases and J shed 1 base, with 9 bases lying between them. The CDR3 DNA reads TGTGCCAGCAGCTTAGACCCGGAACTTAACTATGGCTACACCTTC. Protein sequence: CASSLDPELNYGYTF.

This clone was seen a single time. The chain joins TRBV19 to TRBJ1-4; 7 positions match TRBD1. CDR3 size: 14 residues. Trimming took 10 bases from V and 5 from J; bases not matched to a gene: 10. Germline V lookup: CDR1 LNHDA, CDR2 SQIVND (reference sequence). The DNA for the CDR3 is TGTGCCACTCTCTCCGGACAGGTCAATGAAAAACTGTTTTTT. Amino acid sequence: CATLSGQVNEKLFF.

The genes are TRBV19 and TRBJ2-3; 9 nucleotides match TRBD2. The CDR3 sequence is 15 residues long. Germline CDR1 LNHDA, CDR2 SQIVND (reference sequence). The ends lost 5 bases at V and 1 base at J; junction bases unmatched: 4. The CDR3 protein is CASSETSGRTDTQYF. The CDR3 DNA is TGTGCCAGTAGTGAGACTAGCGGCCGCACAGATACGCAGTATTTT.

This chain links TRBV13 with TRBJ1-3; D not certain. Germline V gene data show CDR1 as PRHDT and CDR2 as FYEKMQ (reference sequence). V gave up 3 bases and J gave up 4 bases, with 13 bases separating them. The CDR3 spans 15 residues. CDR3 DNA sequence: TGTGCCAGCAGCTTCGGTTCGGCAGCGGGAAACACCATATATTTT. This translates into CASSFGSAAGNTIYF.